A single sample gave rise to the 9 T cell receptor beta chains below, sequenced in a study of T-cell reconstitution after alpha-beta-depleted transplantation in children. The library targeted TCRbeta and was prepared with unique molecular identifiers. TCRdb recomputed calls from the PCR reads with MiXCR, one row per CDR3 protein. This sample yields approximately 980,000 distinct CDR3 sequences, of which about 31% are seen a single time; roughly 28% belongs to the top ten. This material consisted of PBMCs, mostly from graft donor cells, taken 360 days after TCRalphabeta/CD19-depleted stem cell transplant. Receptors were obtained from a boy in the first two years of life who had a stem cell transplant for SCID, so the T cells may come from the graft donor.

This clonotype was counted a few times. The CDR3 region is CASRSSSGGYNEQFF. The CDR3 nucleotides read TGTGCCAGCAGATCCTCTAGCGGGGGTTACAATGAGCAGTTCTTC. V gene TRBV12-3 or TRBV12-4 combines with J gene TRBJ2-1; TRBD2 matches 10 bases. V lost 6 bases, J lost 4 bases, and 6 bases stayed unmatched. This CDR3 comprises 15 residues.

This clonotype came up a few times. The V gene is TRBV4-2, the J gene TRBJ2-1; 10 nucleotides align to TRBD1. Germline V gene data show CDR1 as LGHNA and CDR2 as YNFKEQ. Germline trimming cut 6 bases from V and 0 bases from J; bases unmatched to any gene: 8. This CDR3 has 17 amino acids. The CDR3 sequence is CASSLGTGEFSYNEQFF. Written as DNA, the CDR3 is TGTGCCAGCAGTTTGGGGACAGGGGAGTTCTCCTACAATGAGCAGTTCTTC.

The chain uses TRBV18 and TRBJ1-4, with a tentative D call TRBD1 (6 bases). Germline V CDR1 and CDR2: KGHSH, LQKENI. Trimming stripped 3 bases from V and 14 bases from J, with 25 bases between. The CDR3 loop spans 16 amino acids. In nucleotides, the CDR3 is TGTGCCAGCTCACCTACAAGAGCGGGACACCCACTCGGGCTGTTTTTT. It encodes CASSPTRAGHPLGLFF.

This chain links TRBV5-1 with TRBJ2-3; D unresolved. CDR1 and CDR2 (germline): SGHRS, YFSETQ. CDR3 length: 15 amino acids. V lost 4 bases to trimming and J lost 2 bases, with 14 bases between them. CDR3 sequence: CASSPYGQTTDTQYF. CDR3 DNA sequence: TGCGCCAGCAGCCCCTACGGGCAGACCACAGATACGCAGTATTTT.

This clonotype turned up a few times. This rearrangement joins TRBV4-3 to TRBJ2-7, with 9 bases lining up with TRBD1. Germline V gene sequence: CDR1 LGHNA, CDR2 YSLEER. This CDR3 has 15 amino acids. V gave up 1 base and J gave up 6 bases; unmatched junction bases: 7. Here the CDR3 reads CASSQGPGQGSEQYF. CDR3 DNA sequence: TGCGCCAGCAGCCAAGGACCGGGACAGGGTTCCGAGCAGTACTTC.

The V call is TRBV29-1, the J call TRBJ2-3, with D unresolved. With 4 bases removed from V and 0 bases from J, the gap between germline ends came to 5 bases. CDR1 SQVTM and CDR2 ANQGSEA come from the germline V gene. The CDR3 loop spans 12 amino acids. CDR3 residues: CSVVESTDTQYF. The CDR3 nucleotides read TGCAGCGTTGTGGAGAGCACAGATACGCAGTATTTT.

This clonotype was picked up a small number of times. V is TRBV30 and J is TRBJ2-3; possible D gene TRBD2, 6 bases. This CDR3 has 10 residues. The germline V gene has CDR1 GTSNPN and CDR2 SVGIG (reference sequence). Trimming removed 8 bases from V and 6 bases from J, with 9 bases in between. CDR3 DNA sequence: TGTGCCGCGGGGACGGATACGCAGTATTTT. Translating gives CAAGTDTQYF.

The V and J genes are TRBV3-1 and TRBJ1-2; D gene ambiguous. The V and J ends lost 1 base and 6 bases respectively, with 3 bases between them. Germline V gives CDR1 LGHDT, CDR2 YNNKEL (reference sequence). The CDR3 sequence is 11 residues long. The CDR3 loop is CASSQGNGYTF. In DNA, the CDR3 is TGTGCCAGCAGCCAAGGTAATGGCTACACCTTC.

In this sample, this clonotype turned up many times. The rearrangement joins TRBV6-4 to TRBJ2-7, with D unresolved. The CDR3 covers 14 residues. With 3 bases removed from V and 2 bases from J, the gap between germline ends came to 11 bases. Germline CDR1 and CDR2: MRHNA and SNTAGT. The CDR3 nucleotides are TGTGCCAGCAGTGAAATTGCGCTAACCTACGAGCAGTACTTC. Protein product: CASSEIALTYEQYF.